This T cell receptor (beta chain) derives from a study of beta chain features in type 1 diabetes (dated by TCRdb to 2016 to 2018). Regarding the study in general: Mean age, gender distribution, total cell number and subset yield did not differ between patients and healthy donors. A total of roughly 100 million sorted cells were examined across all samples, and a strong correlation was observed between cell number per subset and RNA yield. The study compared TCRB repertoires of sorted circulating CD4+ T cell subsets between recently diagnosed type 1 diabetes patients and matched healthy donors. Whereas all 30 or so donors provided naive and central memory subsets, regulatory and stem cell-like memory subsets were isolated from just 8 patients and roughly 8 healthy donors.

The paper as a whole reports these results and caveats: The naive, central memory and regulatory TCRB repertoires appeared to resemble one another more closely among patients than among healthy donors. HLA sub-analyses involved small numbers of individuals, so any influence of HLA type on TCRB rearrangement remained unresolved. Fewer insertions and more nucleotide deletions at VDJ recombination sites were observed in patients with type 1 diabetes, implying thymic rearrangement abnormalities. PCR may preferentially amplify shorter templates, but because patient and control samples were amplified and corrected together, any resulting skew would affect both groups equally. In all four CD4+ subsets, TCRB CDR3 length was moderately but significantly shorter in type 1 diabetes patients. Because cDNA was sequenced instead of genomic DNA, highly expressing activated cells could be over-represented, though the groups showed no difference in activation or CD3 levels.

The High Capacity cDNA Reverse Transcription Kit was used to reverse transcribe all of the isolated RNA, meaning that expressed TCRB transcripts were what got sequenced. Deep immunoSEQ sequencing was applied to naive, central memory and regulatory T cell samples, giving an average of about 3.6 million total reads per sample. Sorted cells were lysed in RLT buffer, and RNA was extracted using DNase-treated RNeasy Micro or Mini kits according to cell number. To prevent cross-contamination, each cell subset was processed individually, whereas patient and healthy donor samples were processed jointly. The immunoSEQ multiplex PCR was used to amplify TCRB sequences from cDNA, yielding 87-bp fragments that span the CDR3 region. Sequencing of the amplicons was done on the Illumina HiSeq platform. Processing in the source paper ran as follows. PCR bias was corrected computationally using synthetic template baselines, and reads within Hamming distance 2 were collapsed, with unmergeable singletons discarded. By aligning reads against IMGT, V, D and J genes, CDR3 length, and insertions or deletions at six rearrangement sites were assigned. Within each subset, clonotype counts were normalized to sorted cell number, and only after that were true diversity and Gini coefficients computed with the tcR R package. The overlap coefficient, calculated on TCRB nucleotide sequences, was used to quantify repertoire sharing. Out-of-frame TCRB sequences from naive cells were analyzed to stand in for the pre-selection repertoire. This is the immuneACCESS table as TCRdb keeps it, with only in-frame sequences that have V and J called. A part of the clones is gone; compared with another copy, unresolved V genes explain less than half, and the rest is unexplained. V and J calls and clone size are copied from that table; D and trimming were computed from the DNA. The sample profile shows approximately 160,000 clones; roughly 63% of them were found once. The ten largest clones capture approximately 0.09% of the sample.

Notes on this clone: Its antigen is not yet known. Per-base quality was not reported, and no clone a single base away is much larger than it.

Each donor gave one peripheral blood draw, around 0.12 L on average, collected into heparinised tubes. A BD FACSAria II and a panel including CD45RO, CCR7, CD25, CD127, CD95 and CD27 were used to sort naive, central memory, regulatory and stem cell-like memory CD4+ T cells. Purity was above 95% for every sorted population. PBMCs were separated immediately by Lymphoprep density gradient centrifugation and were stained directly, without being cultured. So that batch effects would be minimized, each experiment stained and sorted samples in pairs, pairing one healthy donor with one patient. V loses 3 bases, J loses 5 bases, and the germline ends lie 7 bases apart. Via the germline V gene, CDR1 is ENHRY and CDR2 SYGVKD. The CDR3 runs 12 residues from the cysteine to the phenylalanine. The retained sequence is limited to the CDR3, 36 bases, with the frame set at the first base.

The TCR originated in a man under 40 with type 1 diabetes. Sequencing input: naive CD4+ T cells from blood. Interpreted using the paper, the cell subset or site label stands for: true naive CD4+ T cells. The rearranged chain carries TRBV10-3 and TRBJ1-1; TRBD1 might be the D gene, on 5 matching bases. This receptor carries the CDR3 CAISDRVTEAFF. The sequence in DNA is TGTGCCATCAGTGACAGGGTTACTGAAGCTTTCTTT.